The entry below gives a single TCR beta chain sequence along with its context. This entry is derived from a study of blood T cell repertoires in COVID-19. In the study overall: Sites across the United States, Italy and Spain contributed samples from acute and convalescent COVID-19. PBMCs, B-cell-depleted T cells, or T cells were the source of the cDNA or gDNA that made up the material.

The CDR3 is 16 amino acids. V shed 1 base, J shed 7 bases, and the junction held 12 bases outside the gene matches. Per germline, CDR1 SGHRS and CDR2 YFSETQ. Original methodology: Nucleated cell number was recorded as an estimate derived from reference gene primer amplification. Method: immunoSEQ multiplex PCR; TCRdb's copy keeps in-frame clones and lacks some. The V and J calls and clone size come from that table; D and trimming were worked out from the DNA. The data hold about 250,000 clones, with 87% observed a single time. This chain joins TRBV5-1 and TRBJ2-7; 9 nucleotides line up with TRBD2. Sequences were obtained from peripheral blood. The sequence came from a man aged 18 to 30 with active or convalescent COVID-19. The CDR3 reads CASSLTSGSGGEEQYF. The DNA for the CDR3 is TGCGCCAGCAGCTTGACTAGCGGGTCTGGTGGAGAGGAGCAGTACTTC.